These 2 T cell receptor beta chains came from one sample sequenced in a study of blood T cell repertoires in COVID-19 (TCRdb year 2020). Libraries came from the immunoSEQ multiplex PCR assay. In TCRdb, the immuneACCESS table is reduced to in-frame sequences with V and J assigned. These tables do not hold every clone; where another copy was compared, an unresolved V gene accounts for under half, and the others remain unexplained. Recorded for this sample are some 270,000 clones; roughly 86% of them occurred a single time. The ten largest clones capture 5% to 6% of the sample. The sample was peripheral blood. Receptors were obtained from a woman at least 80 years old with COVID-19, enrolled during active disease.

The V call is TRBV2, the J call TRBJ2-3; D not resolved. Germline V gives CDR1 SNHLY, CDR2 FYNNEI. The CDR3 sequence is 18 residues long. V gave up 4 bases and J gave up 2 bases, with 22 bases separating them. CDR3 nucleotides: TGTGCCAGCAGTGTAAAACAGCCCGTTCTAATAGACACAGATACGCAGTATTTT. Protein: CASSVKQPVLIDTDTQYF. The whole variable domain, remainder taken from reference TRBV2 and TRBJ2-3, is EPEVTQTPSHQVTQMGQEVILRCVPISNHLYFYWYRQILGQKVEFLVSFYNNEISEKSEIFDDQFSVERPDGSNFTLKIRSTKLEDSAMYFCASSVKQPVLIDTDTQYFGPGTRLTVL.

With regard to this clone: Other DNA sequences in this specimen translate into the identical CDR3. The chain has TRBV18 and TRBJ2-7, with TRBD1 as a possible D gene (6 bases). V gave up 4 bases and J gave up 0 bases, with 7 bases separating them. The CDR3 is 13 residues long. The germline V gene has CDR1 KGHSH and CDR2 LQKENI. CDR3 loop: CASSRTDSYEQYV. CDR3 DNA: TGTGCCAGCTCACGGACAGACTCCTACGAGCAGTACGTC.